The 8 T cell receptor beta chains below were found in one sample sequenced in a study of T cells after yellow fever vaccination. TCRdb processed the 5' RACE reads anew with MiXCR; each CDR3 protein has one entry. The data show approximately 300,000 distinct CDR3 sequences, about 10% seen once. The source material was CD4+ T cells sorted from PBMCs, sampled 45 days after the yellow fever booster vaccination. The receptors were sampled from a man aged 18 to 29 who received the YFV17D yellow fever vaccine.

The chain recombines TRBV19 with TRBJ1-2; 7 nucleotides agree with TRBD1. The CDR3 covers 16 residues. Trimming took 3 bases from V and 4 from J; bases not matched to a gene: 11. Germline-derived CDR1 and CDR2 are LNHDA and SQIVND (reference sequence). DNA of the CDR3: TGTGCCAGTAGTATTAGGCTGGCAGGGGGTCTCTATGGCTACACCTTC. Its translation: CASSIRLAGGLYGYTF.

This clonotype was recorded a few times. J is TRBJ1-5 and V is TRBV7-6, with D maybe TRBD1 (5 bases). CDR3 size: 15 residues. Per germline, CDR1 SGHVS and CDR2 FNYEAQ. Trimming stripped 5 bases from V and 5 bases from J, with 16 bases between. Written as DNA, the CDR3 is TGTGCCAGCAGCCCGAAGGGGAAACCGGATCAGCCCCAGCATTTT. This codes for CASSPKGKPDQPQHF. The full variable domain, rest sourced from reference TRBV7-6 and TRBJ1-5, is GAGVSQSPRYKVTKRGQDVALRCDPISGHVSLYWYRQALGQGPEFLTYFNYEAQQDKSGLPNDRFSAERPEGSISTLTIQRTEQRDSAMYRCASSPKGKPDQPQHFGDGTRLSIL.

This clonotype was seen a handful of times. The genes are TRBV29-1 and TRBJ1-5, with a tentative D call TRBD1 (6 bases). Looked up from germline, CDR1 is SQVTM and CDR2 is ANQGSEA. The CDR3 contains 14 residues. The germline V and J ends were trimmed by 3 bases and 0 bases, with 9 bases remaining between them. The chain's CDR3 is CSVERTVSNQPQHF. In DNA, the CDR3 is TGCAGCGTTGAGCGGACAGTTAGCAATCAGCCCCAGCATTTT.

Many counts were recorded for this clonotype. V and J are TRBV7-2 and TRBJ1-6; TRBD1 agrees at 10 bases. The length of the CDR3 is 13 residues. Germline loops: CDR1 SGHTA, CDR2 FQGNSA. V was clipped by 5 bases and J by 14 bases; unmatched bases: 6. The CDR3 region has the DNA TGTGCCAGCAGCCAACGGGACAGGGGAACCCTCCACTTT. It codes for CASSQRDRGTLHF.

This clonotype was recorded many times. This sequence joins TRBV5-1 and TRBJ2-3, with 8 bases aligning to TRBD2. The V gene's germline CDR1 is SGHRS and CDR2 YFSETQ. CDR3 length: 15 residues. Trimming cost V 4 bases and J 2 bases; bases outside gene matches: 6. The CDR3 loop is CASSRGGLPTDTQYF. The CDR3 DNA is TGCGCCAGCAGCCGGGGGGGCCTTCCCACAGATACGCAGTATTTT.

This clonotype has just a few counts. The chain combines TRBV10-3 with TRBJ2-5; TRBD2 matches at 12 bases. The CDR3 is 14 residues long. CDR1 is ENHRY, CDR2 SYGVKD, per germline. Trimming took 10 bases from V and 0 from J; bases not matched to a gene: 3. The CDR3 region has the DNA TGTGCCACCCGGACTAGCGGGGACCAAGAGACCCAGTACTTC. This codes for CATRTSGDQETQYF.

This clonotype was recorded many times. The CDR3 DNA is TGTGCCAGCAGCTCAGAGGGTCTACCTAATGAAAAACTGTTTTTT. It translates to CASSSEGLPNEKLFF. The chain employs TRBV7-9 and TRBJ1-4; D is uncertain. The CDR3 is 15 amino acids. The germline gives CDR1 SEHNR, CDR2 FQNEAQ (reference sequence). V lost 4 bases, J lost 3 bases, and 12 bases lay in between. The full variable domain, completed using reference TRBV7-9 and TRBJ1-4, is DTGVSQNPRHKITKRGQNVTFRCDPISEHNRLYWYRQTLGQGPEFLTYFQNEAQLEKSRLLSDRFSAERPKGSFSTLEIQRTEQGDSAMYLCASSSEGLPNEKLFFGSGTQLSVL.

The chain employs TRBV7-2 and TRBJ1-5; a weak D match, TRBD1 (6 bases). Trimming took off 5 bases at V and 0 bases at J, with 11 bases between the two ends. The CDR3 is 15 residues long. Germline values: CDR1 SGHTA, CDR2 FQGNSA. CDR3 nucleotide sequence: TGTGCCAGCAGCATCCACAGGGATAGCAATCAGCCCCAGCATTTT. This codes for CASSIHRDSNQPQHF.